This T cell receptor beta chain originates from a study of identical twins. Findings and limits, study-wide: Abundant beta clonotypes from cord blood bore fewer insertions; memory repertoires lacked this pattern.

TCRdb reanalysed the 5' RACE reads using MiXCR and keeps one entry per CDR3 protein. The sample holds hundreds of thousands of distinct CDR3 sequences, around 6% seen once. In germline, CDR1 is LNHNV, CDR2 YYDKDF (reference sequence). CDR3 length: 15 residues. V was clipped by 3 bases and J by 0 bases, with 11 bases between them. The sample holds many counts of this clonotype. Its specificity is unknown. The chain couples TRBV15 to TRBJ2-5; D is tentatively TRBD1 or TRBD2 (6 bases each). This TCR came from a man aged 18 to 29 in good health. The sample taken for sequencing was naive T cells sorted from blood. The CDR3 DNA reads as TGTGCCACCAGCAGTCAGGGGACTTACCAAGAGACCCAGTACTTC. The encoded protein is CATSSQGTYQETQYF.